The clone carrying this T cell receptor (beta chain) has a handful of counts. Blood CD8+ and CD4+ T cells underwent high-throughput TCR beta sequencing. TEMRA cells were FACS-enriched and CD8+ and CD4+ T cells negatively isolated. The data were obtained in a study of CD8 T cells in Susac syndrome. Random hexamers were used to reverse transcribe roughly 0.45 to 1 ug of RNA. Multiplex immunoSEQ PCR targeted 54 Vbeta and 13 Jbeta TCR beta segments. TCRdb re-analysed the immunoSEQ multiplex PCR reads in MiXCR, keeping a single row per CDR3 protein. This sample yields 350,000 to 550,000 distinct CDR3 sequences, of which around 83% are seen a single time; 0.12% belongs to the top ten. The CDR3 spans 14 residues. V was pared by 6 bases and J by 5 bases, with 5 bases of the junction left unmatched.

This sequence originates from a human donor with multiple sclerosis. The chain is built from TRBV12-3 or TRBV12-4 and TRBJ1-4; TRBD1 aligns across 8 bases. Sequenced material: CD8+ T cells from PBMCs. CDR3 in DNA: TGTGCCAGCAGCCAGACAGGGGCAAATGAAAAACTGTTTTTT. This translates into CASSQTGANEKLFF.